This TCR beta chain was documented in a study of CD8+ T cells in alopecia areata. Indicated treatment: oral pan-JAK inhibitor, 5-10 mg twice daily. Extracted RNA was reverse transcribed, and the resulting cDNA served as sequencing template. Clones were sequenced by immunoSEQ multiplex PCR, and TCRdb holds only the in-frame ones, with some missing. The sample consists of 95,000 to 110,000 clones, 84% of them appearing once. The sequenced sample was CD8+ T cells sorted from blood, obtained at week 24, from a patient treated with tofacitinib. This TCR was sampled from a human donor with alopecia areata.

The CDR3 protein is CATKISGGHIHQQFF. The CDR3 bases are TGTGCCACCAAAATCAGCGGGGGTCATATTCATCAGCAGTTCTTC. This chain uses TRBV27 with TRBJ2-1, with 8 bases fitting TRBD2. Trimming removed 10 bases from V and 11 bases from J; junction bases left unmatched: 19. Germline V gene sequence: CDR1 MNHEY, CDR2 SMNVEV (reference sequence). CDR3 length: 15 residues.